This T cell receptor (beta chain) derives from a study of blood T cell repertoires in COVID-19. The overall study: COVID-19 samples from acute and convalescent phases originated in the United States, Italy and Spain. The analysed material was cDNA or gDNA that came from T cells, B-cell-depleted T cells, or PBMCs.

Per the original data handling: How many nucleated cells were present was estimated from reference gene primer amplification. Sequencing used immunoSEQ multiplex PCR; TCRdb keeps in-frame clones, though not all of them. Clone size and V and J calls were adopted from that table, with D and trimming inferred from the DNA. The top ten hold 2.2% of the sample, which has some 270,000 clones, around nine tenths seen once. V was cut by 0 bases and J by 5 bases, with 17 bases left in between. This CDR3 is built from 18 residues. The germline V gene has CDR1 SGHTA and CDR2 FQGTGA. This clone was observed once.

The clonotype comes from a man aged 50-59 years with acute or convalescent COVID-19. Sequencing input: peripheral blood. The rearrangement uses TRBV7-3 and TRBJ1-6; TRBD1 might be the D (5 bases). CDR3 DNA sequence: TGTGCCAGCAGCTTAACTTTCGGGGGAAGTTCCCATAATTCACCCCTCCACTTT. Encoded protein: CASSLTFGGSSHNSPLHF.